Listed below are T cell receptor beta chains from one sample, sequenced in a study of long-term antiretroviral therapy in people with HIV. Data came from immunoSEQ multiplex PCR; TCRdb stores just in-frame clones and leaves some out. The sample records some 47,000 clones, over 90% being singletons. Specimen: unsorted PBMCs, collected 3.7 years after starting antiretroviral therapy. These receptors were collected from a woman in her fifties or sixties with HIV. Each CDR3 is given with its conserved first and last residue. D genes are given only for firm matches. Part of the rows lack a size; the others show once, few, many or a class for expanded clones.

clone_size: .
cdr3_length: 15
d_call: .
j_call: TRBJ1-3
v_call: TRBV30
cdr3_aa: CAWSPTGWGGNTIYF
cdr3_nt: TGTGCCTGGAGTCCCACAGGGTGGGGTGGAAACACCATATATTTT

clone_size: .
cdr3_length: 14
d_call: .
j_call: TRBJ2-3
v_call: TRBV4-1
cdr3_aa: CASSQVAFTDTQYF
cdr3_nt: TGCGCCAGCAGCCAAGTGGCCTTCACAGATACGCAGTATTTT

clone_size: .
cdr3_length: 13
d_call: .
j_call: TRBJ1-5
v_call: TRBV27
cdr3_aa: CASSLYPNQPQHF
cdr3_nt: TGTGCCAGCAGTTTATATCCGAATCAGCCCCAGCATTTT

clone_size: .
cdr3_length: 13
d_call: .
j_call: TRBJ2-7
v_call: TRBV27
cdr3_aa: CASSLYRGYEQYF
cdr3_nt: TGTGCCAGCAGTTTGTATAGGGGGTACGAGCAGTACTTC

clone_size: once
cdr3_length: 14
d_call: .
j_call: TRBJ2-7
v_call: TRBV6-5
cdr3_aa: CASRAVVLSYEQYF
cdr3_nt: TGTGCCAGCAGAGCCGTAGTCCTATCCTACGAGCAGTACTTC

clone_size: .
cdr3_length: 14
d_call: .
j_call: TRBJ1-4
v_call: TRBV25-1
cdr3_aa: CASSEYLGNEKLFF
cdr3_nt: TGTGCCAGCAGTGAATATTTGGGGAACGAAAAACTGTTTTTT

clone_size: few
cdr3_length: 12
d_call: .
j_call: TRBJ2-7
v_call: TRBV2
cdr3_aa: CASEGSSYEQYF
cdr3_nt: TGTGCCAGCGAGGGAAGCTCCTACGAGCAGTACTTC

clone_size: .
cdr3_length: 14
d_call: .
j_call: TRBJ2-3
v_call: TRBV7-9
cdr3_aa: CATAVETSTDTQYF
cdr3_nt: TGTGCTACAGCGGTCGAAACGAGCACAGATACGCAGTATTTT

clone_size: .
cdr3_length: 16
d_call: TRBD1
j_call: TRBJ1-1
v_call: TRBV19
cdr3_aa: CASSPGQARIYTEAFF
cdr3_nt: TGTGCCAGTAGTCCGGGACAGGCGAGGATATACACTGAAGCTTTCTTT

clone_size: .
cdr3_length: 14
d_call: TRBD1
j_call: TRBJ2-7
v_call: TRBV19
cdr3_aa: CASSPGQGAYEQYF
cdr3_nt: TGTGCCAGTAGTCCGGGACAGGGGGCCTACGAGCAGTACTTC

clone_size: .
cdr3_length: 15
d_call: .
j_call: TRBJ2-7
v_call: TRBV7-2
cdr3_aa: CASSSRGPPRHEQYF
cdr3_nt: TGTGCCAGCAGCTCGCGGGGCCCGCCTCGCCACGAGCAGTACTTC

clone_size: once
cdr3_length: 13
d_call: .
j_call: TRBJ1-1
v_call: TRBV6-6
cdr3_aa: CASSQDLNTEAFF
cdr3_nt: TGTGCCAGCAGCCAAGACTTAAACACTGAAGCTTTCTTT

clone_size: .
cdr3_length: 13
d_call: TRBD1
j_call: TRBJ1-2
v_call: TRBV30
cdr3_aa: CAWSEYRGYGYTF
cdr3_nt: TGTGCCTGGAGTGAATACAGGGGCTATGGCTACACCTTC

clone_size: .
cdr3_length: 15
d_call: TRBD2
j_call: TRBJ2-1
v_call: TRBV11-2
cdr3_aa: CASSITSGGYNEQFF
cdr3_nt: TGTGCCAGCAGCATTACTAGCGGGGGCTACAATGAGCAGTTCTTC

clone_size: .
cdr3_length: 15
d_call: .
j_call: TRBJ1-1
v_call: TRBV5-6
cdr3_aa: CASSLQSRGNTEAFF
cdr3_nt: TGTGCCAGCAGCTTGCAGAGCCGGGGGAACACTGAAGCTTTCTTT

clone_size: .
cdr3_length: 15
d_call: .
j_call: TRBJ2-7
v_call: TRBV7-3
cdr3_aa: CASSLAVVGLYEQYF
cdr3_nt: TGTGCCAGCAGCTTAGCTGTGGTGGGACTCTACGAGCAGTACTTC

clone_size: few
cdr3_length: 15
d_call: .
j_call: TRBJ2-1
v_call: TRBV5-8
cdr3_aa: CASSSRPPPYNEQFF
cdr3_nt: TGTGCCAGCAGCTCGCGACCGCCACCTTACAATGAGCAGTTCTTC

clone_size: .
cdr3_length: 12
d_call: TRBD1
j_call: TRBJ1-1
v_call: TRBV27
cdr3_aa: CARPTGHTEAFF
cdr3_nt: TGTGCCAGACCGACAGGGCACACTGAAGCTTTCTTT

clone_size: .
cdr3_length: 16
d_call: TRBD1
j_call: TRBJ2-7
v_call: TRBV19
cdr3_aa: CASSSEGDRGLHEQYF
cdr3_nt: TGTGCCAGTAGTTCAGAGGGGGACAGGGGGCTCCACGAGCAGTACTTC

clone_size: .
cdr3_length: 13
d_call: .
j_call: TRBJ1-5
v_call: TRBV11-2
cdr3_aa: CASSLSGNQPQHF
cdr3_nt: TGTGCCAGCAGCTTAAGTGGGAATCAGCCCCAGCATTTT

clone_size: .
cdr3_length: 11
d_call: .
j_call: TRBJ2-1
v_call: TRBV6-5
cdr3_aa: CASSYGTEQFF
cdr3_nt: TGTGCCAGCAGTTACGGGACAGAGCAGTTCTTC

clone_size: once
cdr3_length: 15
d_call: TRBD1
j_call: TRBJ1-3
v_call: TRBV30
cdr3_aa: CACPGQGNSGNTIYF
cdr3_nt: TGTGCCTGCCCGGGACAGGGTAACTCTGGAAACACCATATATTTT

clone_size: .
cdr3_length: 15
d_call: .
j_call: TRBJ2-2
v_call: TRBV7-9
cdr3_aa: CASSTSRDYTGELFF
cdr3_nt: TGTGCCAGCAGTACCAGCCGGGACTACACCGGGGAGCTGTTTTTT

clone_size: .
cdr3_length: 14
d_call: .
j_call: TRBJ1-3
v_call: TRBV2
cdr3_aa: CASSADRTRDTIYF
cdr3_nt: TGTGCCAGCAGTGCCGACAGGACTAGAGACACCATATATTTT

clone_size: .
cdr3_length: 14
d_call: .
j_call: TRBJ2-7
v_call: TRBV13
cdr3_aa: CASSLGGSSYEQYF
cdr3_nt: TGTGCCAGCAGCTTAGGAGGTTCTTCCTACGAGCAGTACTTC

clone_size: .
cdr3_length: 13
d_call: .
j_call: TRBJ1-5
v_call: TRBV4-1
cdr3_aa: CASSQLGNQPQHF
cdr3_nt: TGCGCCAGCAGCCAACTTGGGAATCAGCCCCAGCATTTT

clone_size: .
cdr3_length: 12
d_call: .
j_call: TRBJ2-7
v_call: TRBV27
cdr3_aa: CASSPDAYRQYF
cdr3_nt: TGTGCCAGCAGTCCGGACGCTTACAGGCAGTACTTC

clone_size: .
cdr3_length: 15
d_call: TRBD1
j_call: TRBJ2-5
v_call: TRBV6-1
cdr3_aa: CASSDIGGRQETQYF
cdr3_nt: TGTGCCAGCAGTGATATAGGGGGCAGGCAAGAGACCCAGTACTTC

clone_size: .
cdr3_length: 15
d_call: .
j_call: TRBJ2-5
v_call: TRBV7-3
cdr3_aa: CASRRLDLFGETQYF
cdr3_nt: TGTGCCAGCAGGCGCCTGGACCTGTTCGGGGAGACCCAGTACTTC

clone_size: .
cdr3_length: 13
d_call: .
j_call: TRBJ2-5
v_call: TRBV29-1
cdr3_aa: CSVGRLGGETQYF
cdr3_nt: TGCAGCGTTGGGCGCCTTGGGGGGGAGACCCAGTACTTC

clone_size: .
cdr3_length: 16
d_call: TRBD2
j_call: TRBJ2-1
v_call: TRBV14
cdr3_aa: CASSTHSSGGYNEQFF
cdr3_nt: TGTGCCAGCAGCACCCATTCTAGCGGGGGCTACAATGAGCAGTTCTTC

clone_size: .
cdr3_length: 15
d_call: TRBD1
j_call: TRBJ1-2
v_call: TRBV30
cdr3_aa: CAWSGGQGASYGYTF
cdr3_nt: TGTGCCTGGAGTGGGGGACAGGGGGCGAGCTATGGCTACACCTTC

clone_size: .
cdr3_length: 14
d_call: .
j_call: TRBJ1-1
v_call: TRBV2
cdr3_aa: CASMRRTVNTEAFF
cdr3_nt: TGTGCCAGCATGAGGCGGACAGTGAACACTGAAGCTTTCTTT